The text below deals with one TCR beta chain. What antigen it recognizes has not been identified. Base-call qualities are not available, and no considerably larger clone is one nucleotide away. The CDR3 has 18 amino acids, counting the end cysteine and phenylalanine. CDR3 DNA is the only sequence kept; it has 54 bases, read in frame from the first base. Via the germline V gene, CDR1 is SGHAT and CDR2 FQNNGV. Trimming leaves V shorter by 4 bases and J shorter by 0 bases, with the junction holding 12 bases beyond the gene matches. The entry originates in a study of blood T cell repertoires in COVID-19 (dated by TCRdb to about 2020). In terms of the full investigation: The collaborator samples originated in the United States, Italy and Spain and spanned the acute and convalescent phases of COVID-19. The prospective study material was composed of cDNA or gDNA derived from T cells, B-cell-depleted T cells, or PBMCs. The dataset comprised deeply sampled blood TCRbeta repertoires from subjects exposed to, actively infected with, or recovered from COVID-19. The repertoires were released in a freely available public database intended as a resource for research on the immune response to SARS-CoV-2. The samples were drawn from two sources: the first 160 participants of the ongoing ImmuneRACE study, and 1,000 to 1,500 subjects contributed by 6 global collaborators. Nearly every sample came with metadata listing a de-identified subject ID, COVID-19 status, age in years and sex. HLA class I and class II types, where available, came from metadata supplied by the sample provider rather than from assay-based typing. What the work shows at the level of the full study, not this receptor alone: The quantity of clinical and demographic metadata differed by source and by participant and was supplied without curation.

Participants in the prospective study were aged roughly 18 to 89 years, lived in over 20 United States geographic areas, and enrolled through a virtual design. In the prospective study, cohorts were assigned on the basis of participant-reported clinical history obtained from a screening survey and a study questionnaire. Recovered participants in ImmuneRACE Cohort 3 were defined as having two consecutive negative NP/OP PCR tests, clearance from a healthcare professional, or resolution of symptoms. Each participant in the prospective study had whole blood, serum and a nasopharyngeal or oropharyngeal swab collected by mobile phlebotomists. Over a roughly two-month period, participants in the prospective study had the option of providing additional blood draws and questionnaires. Blood samples from the prospective study were shipped frozen or at room temperature prior to DNA extraction. TCRbeta CDR3 regions were amplified from genomic DNA by means of the immunoSEQ Assay, a bias-controlled multiplex PCR. Per the authors' processing: Nucleated cell counts per sample were estimated from amplification of reference gene primers within the assay. To quantify the absolute abundance of each unique TCRbeta CDR3 rearrangement, sequence reads were collapsed and filtered. Productive Simpson clonality was computed per sample as the square root of Simpson's diversity index over productive rearrangements. TCRdb obtained this table from immuneACCESS and retained in-frame rearrangements with V and J assigned. These tables miss some clones; where compared with another copy, unresolved V genes account for less than half of the shortfall, and the remainder is unexplained. V, J and clone size are taken as reported in that table, and D and trimming were inferred from the DNA itself. Across this sample there are 150,000 or so clones, with about 80% seen only once. Approximately 3% of the sample is in the top ten clones.

This TCR derives from a woman in her fifties or sixties who had recovered from COVID-19. Material for sequencing was PBMCs or T cells enriched from blood (not recorded which). The sequence joins TRBV11-2 to TRBJ2-4; the central 7 bases match TRBD1. The CDR3 region: CASSSTRDSLLAKNIQYF. The base sequence is TGTGCCAGCAGCTCGACACGGGACAGCCTACTAGCCAAAAACATTCAGTACTTC.